This entry lists 17 T cell receptor beta chains sequenced from one sample in a study of lymphopenia after photon versus proton radiotherapy. Measured with immunoSEQ multiplex PCR; TCRdb has only the in-frame clones, and not every one. The sample has approximately 21,000 clones; roughly 85% are singletons. The sample consisted of peripheral blood, taken from a patient treated with photon-based radiotherapy. These TCRs come from a man in his 60s with pancreatic cancer.

The rearrangement links TRBV10-3 to TRBJ1-2, with 9 bases fitting TRBD1. The ends lost 2 bases at V and 7 bases at J; junction bases unmatched: 5. This CDR3 comprises 14 residues. Germline V gives CDR1 ENHRY, CDR2 SYGVKD. The CDR3 DNA follows: TGTGCCATCAGTGAGCCCGGGACAGGGACTGGCTACACCTTC. It specifies CAISEPGTGTGYTF.

Concerning this clone: A read error may account for a junction end that differs from germline. The gene calls are TRBV4-1 and TRBJ2-3; 7 positions agree with TRBD1. The CDR3 totals 14 residues. The germline gives CDR1 MGHRA, CDR2 YSYEKL. As DNA, the CDR3 is TGCGCCAGCAGCGAAGACAGGGAGACAGATACGCAGTATTTT. The encoded protein is CASSEDRETDTQYF.

The chain is built from TRBV5-4 and TRBJ2-7; D tentatively fits TRBD1 or TRBD2 (5 bases each). The CDR3 sequence is 12 residues long. V lost 4 bases to trimming and J lost 7 bases, with 12 bases between them. The germline gives CDR1 SGHNT, CDR2 YYREEE (reference sequence). The CDR3: CASSTGTLEQYF. The DNA for the CDR3 is TGTGCCAGCAGCACCGGGACGCTAGAGCAGTACTTC. Full variable domain (rest looked up from reference TRBV5-4 and TRBJ2-7): ETGVTQSPTHLIKTRGQQVTLRCSSQSGHNTVSWYQQALGQGPQFIFQYYREEENGRGNFPPRFSGLQFPNYSSELNVNALELDDSALYLCASSTGTLEQYFGPGTRLTVT.

This clone was found a few times. The rearrangement joins TRBV19 to TRBJ1-2, with 9 bases lining up with TRBD1. There are 13 residues in the CDR3. The J segment lost 8 bases and the V segment lost 5 bases, leaving 6 bases of the junction unmatched. Germline V gene data show CDR1 as LNHDA and CDR2 as SQIVND (reference sequence). The CDR3 protein is CASSPRTGDGYTF. In nucleotides, the CDR3 is TGTGCCAGTAGTCCCCGGACAGGGGACGGCTACACCTTC.

The rearrangement joins TRBV4-1 to TRBJ2-5; D is ambiguous. The germline CDR1 and CDR2 sequences are MGHRA and YSYEKL. Trimming stripped 1 base from V and 5 bases from J, with 8 bases between. This CDR3 comprises 13 residues. The CDR3 sequence is CASSQGLLETQYF. Here the CDR3 DNA reads TGCGCCAGCAGCCAAGGCCTGCTGGAGACCCAGTACTTC.

The gene calls are TRBV7-2 and TRBJ1-4, with 7 positions matching TRBD1. V was clipped by 2 bases and J by 3 bases; unmatched bases: 6. This CDR3 has 16 residues. Germline V lookup: CDR1 SGHTA, CDR2 FQGNSA. CDR3: CASSLTGTAANEKLFF. The CDR3 DNA is TGTGCCAGCAGCTTAACAGGGACAGCAGCTAATGAAAAACTGTTTTTT.

The gene calls are TRBV4-3 and TRBJ2-4; 7 positions agree with TRBD2. CDR1 is LGHNA and CDR2 is YSLEER in the germline V gene. The CDR3 runs 16 residues. The V segment lost 4 bases and the J segment 0 bases; nucleotides outside the gene matches: 6. The CDR3 coding sequence is TGCGCCAGCAGCCCTTCCGCGGGGGTAGCCAAAAACATTCAGTACTTC. Encoded protein: CASSPSAGVAKNIQYF.

The rearrangement uses TRBV4-1 and TRBJ1-2; D not resolved. CDR1 is MGHRA and CDR2 is YSYEKL in the germline V gene. With 1 base removed from V and 4 bases from J, the gap between germline ends came to 16 bases. CDR3 length: 16 residues. Here the CDR3 DNA reads TGCGCCAGCAGCCAAGTCTTAGGACGGCGTGTCTATGGCTACACCTTC. It translates to CASSQVLGRRVYGYTF.

The chain recombines TRBV18 with TRBJ2-7; the match to TRBD1 covers 10 bases. The trim removed 6 bases at V and 5 bases at J, leaving 10 bases unmatched. The germline gives CDR1 KGHSH, CDR2 LQKENI. The CDR3 spans 15 residues. In DNA, the CDR3 is TGTGCCAGCTCGTCGGACAGGGGGGTCAGCGACGAGCAGTACTTC. This sequence encodes CASSSDRGVSDEQYF. Based on the CDR3 plus reference TRBV18 and TRBJ2-7, the full variable domain is NAGVMQNPRHLVRRRGQEARLRCSPMKGHSHVYWYRQLPEEGLKFMVYLQKENIIDESGMPKERFSAEFPKEGPSILRIQQVVRGDSAAYFCASSSDRGVSDEQYFGPGTRLTVT.

This chain joins TRBV7-8 and TRBJ1-5; D remains unclear. This CDR3 has 15 residues. V lost 0 bases, J lost 7 bases, and 13 bases lay in between. Germline loops: CDR1 SGHVS, CDR2 FQNEAQ. CDR3 loop: CASSLAARAGQPQHF. CDR3 DNA sequence: TGTGCCAGCAGCTTAGCGGCACGGGCAGGCCAGCCCCAGCATTTT. Supplemented by reference TRBV7-8 and TRBJ1-5, the full variable domain reads GAGVSQSPRYKVAKRGQDVALRCDPISGHVSLFWYQQALGQGPEFLTYFQNEAQLDKSGLPSDRFFAERPEGSVSTLKIQRTQQEDSAVYLCASSLAARAGQPQHFGDGTRLSIL.

The V and J genes are TRBV7-8 and TRBJ2-6, with TRBD1 matching 11 bases. CDR3 length: 20 amino acids. The junction had 12 bases not matched to a gene; V was cut back by 5 bases and J by 0 bases. From germline, CDR1 is SGHVS and CDR2 FQNEAQ. The CDR3, as DNA: TGTGCCAGCAGCCTCCAGGCCGGACAGGGGGCGAGCTCTGGGGCCAACGTCCTGACTTTC. It encodes CASSLQAGQGASSGANVLTF.

This chain joins TRBV9 and TRBJ1-3; no clear D gene. The CDR3 contains 15 residues. The V gene lost 3 bases and the J gene lost 3 bases, with 13 bases spanning the gap. The germline V gene has CDR1 SGDLS and CDR2 YYNGEE. CDR3 protein: CASSARTTGGNTIYF. The CDR3 DNA reads as TGTGCCAGCAGCGCCCGGACCACGGGTGGAAACACCATATATTTT.

V usage is TRBV2 and J usage is TRBJ1-1; 7 positions agree with TRBD1. Trimming took 7 bases from V and 10 from J; bases not matched to a gene: 9. This CDR3 has 12 residues. Germline-derived CDR1 and CDR2 are SNHLY and FYNNEI. The CDR3 protein is CASILQGERAFF. CDR3 nucleotides: TGTGCCAGCATTCTCCAGGGGGAGCGAGCTTTCTTT.

The rearrangement uses TRBV2 and TRBJ2-5; D is perhaps TRBD2 (5 bases). V was clipped by 4 bases and J by 4 bases, with 10 bases between them. Looked up from germline, CDR1 is SNHLY and CDR2 is FYNNEI. This CDR3 has 13 amino acids. CDR3 sequence: CASSAGRIETQYF. In DNA, the CDR3 is TGTGCCAGCAGTGCGGGGAGAATAGAGACCCAGTACTTC.

The chain uses TRBV5-1 and TRBJ2-7, with D possibly matching TRBD2 (7 bases). The CDR3 runs 15 residues. The germline gives CDR1 SGHRS, CDR2 YFSETQ. Between the trimmed V and J ends, which lost 0 bases and 5 bases, there was a span of 15 bases. CDR3 sequence: CASSLVRGGSDEQYF. CDR3 bases: TGCGCCAGCAGCTTGGTGCGCGGGGGCTCAGACGAGCAGTACTTC.

V usage is TRBV29-1 and J usage is TRBJ1-2; D is unclear. Germline CDR1 and CDR2: SQVTM and ANQGSEA. The CDR3 is 11 residues long. Trimming stripped 5 bases from V and 8 bases from J, with 12 bases between. The CDR3 DNA reads as TGCAGCGTTCGCCGGTTGGAGGGCTACACCTTC. The encoded protein is CSVRRLEGYTF.

V and J are TRBV6-6 and TRBJ1-5, with 9 bases that match TRBD1. CDR1 and CDR2 from the germline V gene are MNHNY and SVGAGI (reference sequence). This CDR3 comprises 15 residues. With 4 bases clipped from V and 5 bases from J, the junction kept 6 bases outside the gene matches. The DNA for the CDR3 is TGTGCCAGCAGTTCGCCGGGACAGGGAGATCAGCCCCAGCATTTT. It specifies CASSSPGQGDQPQHF.